Shown below are 26 T cell receptor beta chains from a single sample sequenced in a study of tumor-infiltrating lymphocytes in primary liver carcinoma (dated by TCRdb to the late 2010s). TCRdb lists the instrument as Illumina HiSeq 2500. Starting from 450 to 500 ng total RNA, TCRbeta-specific cDNA was produced by reverse transcription with a constant-region primer and ProtoScript II reverse transcriptase. TCRbeta libraries were built with three nested multiplex PCR rounds, a slightly modified ARM-PCR procedure. The first two PCR rounds used multiplex TRBV1-TRBV30 forward primers with a Cbeta reverse primer, each for roughly 11 cycles. Starting from the raw public reads, TCRdb applied fastp trimming at Q25, assembled clones with MiXCR and retained in-frame beta chains. Records with the same CDR3 protein are collapsed into one entry carrying the most frequent genes and DNA. The sample contains about 25,000 distinct CDR3 sequences, 60% to 80% of them found a single time. Of the sample, 25% to 35% is held by the ten largest clones.

Without any cell sorting, total RNA and DNA were extracted together from around 20-30 mg of bulk tissue using the AllPrep DNA/RNA mini kit. The sample consisted of liver tumor tissue from sampling region 5. The cell subset or site label here, explained by the study, means: tumor region T5, tumor centre. These receptor sequences come from a woman aged 25 to 39 with primary liver carcinoma and hepatitis B virus infection.

Concerning this clonotype: A clone one base away is much larger, so this may be a read error. The chain carries TRBV7-9 and TRBJ2-7; maybe TRBD1 (5 bases). The CDR3 has 19 residues. Germline CDR1 is SEHNR and CDR2 is FQNEAQ (reference sequence). CDR3 residues: CASSPGIGARQGHIYGQYF. As DNA, the CDR3 is TGTGCCAGCAGCCCCGGAATAGGGGCCCGTCAAGGCCATATCTACGGGCAGTACTTC.

This clonotype was detected only a few times. One junction end does not reproduce the germline sequence, and a read error may be involved. The chain combines TRBV6-1 with TRBJ2-7; 12 bases align to TRBD2. The CDR3 extends over 15 amino acids. CDR1 MNHNS and CDR2 SASEGT come from the germline V gene. The CDR3 spells CASSEWTSGNDELYF. As DNA, the CDR3 is TGTGCCAGCAGTGAATGGACTAGCGGGAACGACGAGCTGTACTTC.

This clonotype has at least ten counts. The rearrangement joins TRBV28 to TRBJ2-3; 7 bases line up with TRBD2. Per the germline V gene, CDR1 is MDHEN and CDR2 is SYDVKM. This CDR3 contains 14 residues. With 6 bases clipped from V and 3 bases from J, the junction kept 6 bases outside the gene matches. Written as DNA, the CDR3 is TGTGCCAGCAGAGCTGGCGGGAGTACAGATACGCAGTATTTT. Residues: CASRAGGSTDTQYF.

The chain employs TRBV28 and TRBJ2-7; D may be TRBD2 (6 bases). The germline V gene encodes CDR1 MDHEN and CDR2 SYDVKM. This CDR3 is built from 11 residues. The CDR3: CCLGGNYEQYF. The CDR3 nucleotides are TGTTGTTTGGGGGGAAACTACGAGCAGTACTTC.

Concerning this clonotype itself: It is unclear where the CDR3 begins or ends on the DNA, so no DNA is shown, and the CDR3 is as TCRdb lists it. This chain joins TRBV6-5 and TRBJ2-2; TRBD2, the table's D call, lacks a check against the DNA. Termini included, the CDR3 measures 18 amino acids. Looked up from germline, CDR1 is MNHEY and CDR2 is SVGAGI. The CDR3 loop is CASSYSLGVGSGTGELFF.

Of note for this clonotype: Here the CDR3 omits its conserved ending phenylalanine or tryptophan, so a read error is the likely source. J is TRBJ2-7 and V is TRBV11-2; no clear D gene. The CDR3 is made up of 13 amino acids. CDR1 is SGHAT, CDR2 FQNNGV, per germline. CDR3 bases: TGTGCCTGCAGCCCCTCGAATACGGGCGGGCAGTACTAC. Translating gives CACSPSNTGGQYY.

This chain uses TRBV7-9 with TRBJ2-5; 9 positions agree with TRBD2. V gave up 1 base and J gave up 6 bases; unmatched junction bases: 15. The V gene's germline CDR1 is SEHNR and CDR2 FQNEAQ (reference sequence). The CDR3 consists of 18 residues. The CDR3 region is CASSLGGGGPFVVQTQYF. For the CDR3, the DNA is TGTGCCAGCAGCTTAGGCGGGGGGGGACCCTTCGTTGTCCAGACCCAGTACTTC. Filled out from reference TRBV7-9 and TRBJ2-5, the complete variable domain reads DTGVSQNPRHKITKRGQNVTFRCDPISEHNRLYWYRQTLGQGPEFLTYFQNEAQLEKSRLLSDRFSAERPKGSFSTLEIQRTEQGDSAMYLCASSLGGGGPFVVQTQYFGPGTRLLVL.

Worth noting for this clonotype: A much larger clone lies a single base off, so this may be a read error. The chain carries TRBV11-2 and TRBJ2-3; 10 bases are a match to TRBD2. CDR1 is SGHAT and CDR2 is FQNNGV in the germline V gene. The length of the CDR3 is 16 residues. The chain's CDR3 is CANSLEGLAWTNTQYF. The CDR3 DNA reads as TGTGCCAACAGCTTAGAGGGACTAGCGTGGACAAATACGCAGTATTTT.

The V gene is TRBV13, the J gene TRBJ2-2; 8 positions agree with TRBD1. The germline V gene encodes CDR1 PRHDT and CDR2 FYEKMQ (reference sequence). Trimming cost V 3 bases and J 5 bases; bases outside gene matches: 5. The CDR3 extends over 15 amino acids. DNA for the CDR3: TGTGCCAGCAGCTTTGGACAGGGTGGGACCGGGGAGCTGTTTTTT. Protein sequence: CASSFGQGGTGELFF.

Comments on this clonotype: One end of the junction does not line up with germline, which may come from a read error. CDR3: CATSHFWQEGVTYEQYF. Written as DNA, the CDR3 is TGTGCCACCAGTCATTTTTGGCAGGAGGGGGTAACTTACGAGCAGTACTTC. The chain joins TRBV24-1 to TRBJ2-7; D assignment may be TRBD1 or TRBD2 (6 bases each). The CDR3 length is 17 residues. Germline CDR1 is KGHDR and CDR2 is SFDVKD.

In DNA form, the CDR3 reads TGTGCCTGCGGGCCAGGGGGACGGTCCCAGCATTTT. This sequence encodes CACGPGGRSQHF. This chain joins TRBV28 and TRBJ1-5; the match to TRBD1 covers 7 bases. There are 12 residues in the CDR3. The germline V gene encodes CDR1 MDHEN and CDR2 SYDVKM. V shed 11 bases and J 11 bases; nucleotides not matched to a gene: 12.

For this clonotype: The junction departs from the called germline gene at one end, perhaps through a read error. Here the CDR3 reads CTSSQESSTGYNEQSF. CDR3 nucleotide sequence: TGCACCAGCAGCCAAGAGTCATCGACAGGATACAATGAGCAGTCCTTT. V is TRBV4-1 and J is TRBJ2-1; D perhaps matches TRBD1 (6 bases). Germline V CDR1 and CDR2: MGHRA, YSYEKL. The CDR3 extends over 16 amino acids.

V usage is TRBV20-1 and J usage is TRBJ2-5; tentative D call: TRBD2 (5 bases). Germline V gene lookup returns CDR1 DFQATT and CDR2 SNEGSKA (reference sequence). The CDR3 spans 17 residues. Trimming stripped 0 bases from V and 4 bases from J, with 21 bases between. CDR3 DNA sequence: TGCAGTGCTAGAGAGTCCGGGGATCGAAGGGTCGTAGAGACCCAGTACTTC. Encoded protein: CSARESGDRRVVETQYF.

Regarding this clonotype: Because the CDR3 is missing its conserved closing phenylalanine or tryptophan, this is likely a read error. The rearrangement uses TRBV6-1 and TRBJ1-1; 7 nucleotides align to TRBD1. The CDR3 sequence is 14 residues long. CDR1 and CDR2 from the germline V gene are MNHNS and SASEGT. The CDR3 DNA is TGTGCCAGCAGTGTTGACAGGGAGTACACTGAGGCTTTCTCT. This codes for CASSVDREYTEAFS.

About this clonotype itself: A read error may produce the germline difference seen at one junction end. This chain uses TRBV29-1 with TRBJ2-2; TRBD1 or TRBD2 may be the D gene (6 bases each). This CDR3 is built from 12 residues. Germline V gives CDR1 SQVTM, CDR2 ANQGSEA. Here the CDR3 DNA reads TGCAGCGTTGTGGCATGGGATGGGGGGCTGGTTTTT. As protein: CSVVAWDGGLVF.

Comments on this clonotype: Germline and junction disagree at one end, which may indicate a read error. The V gene is TRBV4-3, the J gene TRBJ2-1; D not resolved. The CDR3 extends over 16 amino acids. Germline CDR1 is LGHNA and CDR2 is YSLEER. The CDR3 here is CASNQDVGSSYNKQFF. CDR3 sequence (DNA): TGCGCCAGCAACCAAGATGTGGGAAGCTCCTACAATAAGCAGTTCTTC.

The chain couples TRBV5-1 to TRBJ2-5, with TRBD1 as a possible D gene (6 bases). Germline V CDR1 and CDR2: SGHRS, YFSETQ. The CDR3 totals 16 residues. Trimming cost V 6 bases and J 2 bases, with 20 bases left between them. CDR3 residues: CASNLGASNGQETQYF. CDR3 sequence (DNA): TGCGCCAGCAACCTGGGGGCGTCCAACGGGCAAGAGACCCAGTACTTC.

On this clonotype: Mismatch with germline at one junction end may stem from a read error. J is TRBJ2-1 and V is TRBV7-9; TRBD1 might be the D (6 bases). The germline gives CDR1 SEHNR, CDR2 FQNEAQ (reference sequence). CDR3 size: 12 residues. For the CDR3, the DNA is TGTGCTAGCAGCTTAGGGGGAAGGGAGCAGTTCTTC. Protein product: CASSLGGREQFF.

This clonotype was observed a handful of times. The chain couples TRBV21-1 to TRBJ2-7. TRBV21-1 is termed a pseudogene. This CDR3 is built from 12 residues. The CDR3 protein is CARGKGSYEQYF. The CDR3 coding sequence is TGTGCCAGAGGCAAAGGGTCCTACGAGCAGTACTTC.

In its sample, this clonotype ranks as medium-sized (0.01 to 0.1%). The V and J genes are TRBV5-6 and TRBJ2-1, with no clear D. Germline V gene data show CDR1 as SGHDT and CDR2 as YYEEEE. The CDR3 spans 16 residues. V dropped 0 bases and J dropped 2 bases, with 12 bases sitting between them. This CDR3 is CASSLDGRIAYNEQFF. The CDR3 DNA reads as TGTGCCAGCAGCTTGGACGGTAGAATTGCCTACAATGAGCAGTTCTTC.

Comments on this clonotype: The junction departs from the called germline gene at one end, perhaps through a read error. The chain uses TRBV12-3 or TRBV12-4 and TRBJ2-1; 11 bases agree with TRBD2. This CDR3 contains 15 residues. This CDR3 reads CDSSLSGTSGLVQFF. CDR3 DNA sequence: TGTGACAGCAGTCTGTCCGGGACTAGCGGACTTGTGCAGTTCTTC.

Sample share makes this clonotype medium-sized. This chain links TRBV6-1 with TRBJ2-3; 11 bases agree with TRBD2. The CDR3 contains 16 residues. Germline CDR1 reads MNHNS; CDR2 reads SASEGT. The junction had 8 bases not matched to a gene; V was cut back by 7 bases and J by 2 bases. For the CDR3, the DNA is TGTGCCAGCACCCCGGGACTAGCGGATTTCACAGATACGCAGTATTTT. Translation: CASTPGLADFTDTQYF.

The chain links TRBV28 to TRBJ2-1, with TRBD2 identical over 7 bases. After removal of 6 bases from V and 9 bases from J, the junction contained 23 bases not matched to a gene. The CDR3 runs to 18 residues. Per the germline V gene, CDR1 is MDHEN and CDR2 is SYDVKM. CDR3 in DNA: TGTGCCAGCAGCTTGTTAAACAGAGCGGGACCCTTCAGGGCTGAGCAGTTCTTC. Amino acids: CASSLLNRAGPFRAEQFF.

As for this clonotype: No conserved phenylalanine or tryptophan ends this CDR3, so it is likely a read error. J is TRBJ1-2 and V is TRBV4-3; possible D gene TRBD1, 5 bases. V lost 2 bases and J lost 0, with 25 bases in between. The CDR3 covers 20 residues. Germline-derived CDR1 and CDR2 are LGHNA and YSLEER. The DNA of the CDR3 is TGCGCCAGCAGCCAATGCGAAGGAAGGGGCAGGACCGCCACTAACTATGGCTACACCTTG. It specifies CASSQCEGRGRTATNYGYTL.

Concerning this clonotype: Sequence at one end of the junction differs from germline and may be a read error. This chain links TRBV24-1 with TRBJ2-1; D may be TRBD2 (5 bases). From germline, CDR1 is KGHDR and CDR2 SFDVKD. The CDR3 loop spans 15 amino acids. CDR3 in DNA: TGTTCCACCGGGAATCTAGCCGCCATCTACAATGAGCAGTTCTTC. It codes for CSTGNLAAIYNEQFF.

As concerns this clonotype: One end of the junction is discordant with germline, which a read error may explain. The chain links TRBV4-3 to TRBJ1-2; D might be TRBD1 (5 bases). Germline CDR1 and CDR2: LGHNA and YSLEER. This CDR3 has 20 residues. Here the CDR3 reads CVSSQVEGRGRIATDYGYTF. CDR3 in DNA: TGCGTCAGCAGCCAAGTCGAAGGAAGGGGTAGGATCGCTACTGACTATGGCTACACCTTC.